The 6 T cell receptor beta chains given below trace back to one sample, sequenced in a study of T-cell reconstitution after alpha-beta-depleted transplantation in children. Preparation of the TCRbeta library involved a method that used unique molecular identifiers. MiXCR, applied by TCRdb to the PCR reads, yields one record per CDR3 protein. In the table there are hundreds of thousands of distinct CDR3 sequences, over 15% of which are singletons. The starting material was PBMCs, mostly from graft donor cells, obtained 360 days after TCRalphabeta/CD19-depleted stem cell transplant. The receptors originated from a male patient aged 2-15 years who had a stem cell transplant for acute lymphoblastic leukemia, so the T cells may come from the graft donor.

The chain recombines TRBV14 with TRBJ2-7, with TRBD1 identical over 8 bases. The CDR3 runs to 14 residues. Germline assignment: CDR1 SGHDN and CDR2 FVKESK. With V trimmed by 4 bases and J by 6 bases, 8 bases remained unmatched. CDR3 protein: CASSRSGGQSEQYF. The CDR3 coding sequence is TGTGCCAGCAGCCGATCAGGGGGCCAAAGCGAGCAGTACTTC.

The V call is TRBV5-1, the J call TRBJ1-1; 7 nucleotides line up with TRBD1. There are 13 residues in the CDR3. Germline CDR1 SGHRS, CDR2 YFSETQ. V shed 4 bases and J 7 bases; nucleotides not matched to a gene: 7. CDR3 coding DNA: TGCGCCAGCAGCCCGGGACAGTTAGATGAAGCTTTCTTT. It is translated as CASSPGQLDEAFF.

This chain uses TRBV4-1 with TRBJ1-1, with D unresolved. V was cut by 0 bases and J by 4 bases, with 6 bases left in between. This CDR3 is 13 amino acids long. CDR1 and CDR2 (germline): MGHRA, YSYEKL. The CDR3 is CASSQDLGTEAFF. The CDR3 DNA reads TGCGCCAGCAGCCAAGATCTTGGCACTGAAGCTTTCTTT.

This clonotype has only a few counts. This sequence joins TRBV18 and TRBJ2-7; possibly TRBD2 for D (5 bases). With 3 bases removed from V and 4 bases from J, the gap between germline ends came to 13 bases. This CDR3 is 14 amino acids long. Germline CDR1 KGHSH, CDR2 LQKENI. The CDR3 nucleotides are TGTGCCAGCTCACCCCCCATGGACTTTTACGAGCAGTACTTC. This codes for CASSPPMDFYEQYF.

The chain is built from TRBV15 and TRBJ2-1; TRBD1 agrees at 8 bases. J lost 2 bases, V lost 4 bases, and 4 bases had no gene match. The length of the CDR3 is 15 residues. Germline values: CDR1 LNHNV, CDR2 YYDKDF (reference sequence). CDR3 residues: CATSNGQGPYNEQFF. In nucleotides, the CDR3 is TGTGCCACCAGCAACGGACAGGGACCCTACAATGAGCAGTTCTTC.

The table lists this clonotype with a count of one. The rearrangement links TRBV6-5 to TRBJ2-5; 7 positions match TRBD2. This CDR3 is built from 14 residues. Germline V gene sequence: CDR1 MNHEY, CDR2 SVGAGI. J was trimmed by 7 bases and V by 0 bases; bases with no gene match: 5. In DNA form, the CDR3 reads TGTGCCAGCAGTTACTCGGGGGAGGGGTGGACCCAGTACTTC. This codes for CASSYSGEGWTQYF.